This T cell receptor (beta chain) is from a study of blood T cell repertoires in COVID-19. Profiled with immunoSEQ multiplex PCR; TCRdb holds only in-frame clones, not every one. Altogether 200,000 or so clones are present, 75% to 90% being singletons, with the ten largest covering 3% to 4%. Per the germline V gene, CDR1 is MNHEY and CDR2 is SVGAGI. The CDR3 loop spans 12 amino acids. Trimming removed 6 bases from V and 7 bases from J, with 13 bases in between. Sequenced material: PBMCs or T cells enriched from blood (not recorded which). This chain connects TRBV6-5 to TRBJ2-7; D might be TRBD1 (6 bases). The sequence came from a young woman in a cohort exposed to, infected with or recovered from COVID-19 (not recorded which). CDR3 region: CASSDTQGEQYF. CDR3 in DNA: TGTGCCAGCAGCGACACCCAGGGGGAGCAGTACTTC.